This T cell receptor beta chain comes out of a study of a mutant IDH1 vaccine in newly diagnosed glioma. Overall study context: Radiotherapy, temozolomide, or both had been given previously, and both were given to most. Study conclusions and caveats: The occurrence of vaccine-induced immune responses was seen in 80% to 95% of patients.

CDR3 length: 15 residues. Germline V gene data show CDR1 as MGHRA and CDR2 as YSYEKL. In the case of this clone: Its antigen is currently unknown. The junction departs from the called germline gene at one end, perhaps through a read error.

The time point denotes: baseline, week 1 (first vaccination visit). Treatment described: pre-vaccination baseline after standard-of-care therapy. This table comes from immunoSEQ multiplex PCR, and its TCRdb copy is limited to in-frame clones, with some not included. The sample shows about 88,000 clones, over 75% of them seen only once. The receptor was derived from a man between 40 and 49 years old with glioma. Some clones in this sample may be carry-over from other donors' samples. The source material was PBMCs, sampled from a glioma patient treated with radiotherapy, temozolomide or both. The chain recombines TRBV4-1 with TRBJ1-4; possibly TRBD1 for D (5 bases). CDR3 residues: CASGQAGEANEKLFF. In DNA, the CDR3 is TGCGCCAGCGGCCAGGCGGGGGAGGCTAATGAAAAACTGTTTTTT.